This TCR beta chain comes out of a study of cytomegalovirus exposure and HLA in healthy donors. Broader study findings: In an earlier analysis, about 87% or about 30%: the productive usage of most TCR beta V segments.

In the PCR, 60 Vbeta and 13 Jbeta primers were used. TCRdb's table, derived via immunoSEQ multiplex PCR, lists solely in-frame clones and lacks some. This sample carries 110,000 to 150,000 clones, approximately 78% of them seen once, and the ten largest clones take 2.5% to 3.5%. The CDR3 has 16 residues. Germline assignment: CDR1 SSHAT and CDR2 FNYEAQ (reference sequence). This clone was observed a handful of times. Antigen specificity is unknown. One end of the junction varies from germline; a read error may be responsible. The sequence was collected from a female donor in good health and CMV-seronegative. Sequencing input: PBMCs. This chain connects TRBV7-7 to TRBJ2-7; TRBD1 agrees at 9 bases. CDR3 in amino acids: CASSLSLPGQGGEQYF. The CDR3 coding sequence is TGTGCTAGCAGCTTAAGTCTTCCGGGACAGGGCGGCGAGCAGTACTTC.